The 15 T cell receptor beta chains below all came from one sample that was sequenced in a study of Tregs in tolerant kidney transplant recipients. Sequencing was performed with immunoSEQ multiplex PCR; in TCRdb, only in-frame clones are kept and a portion is missing. The sample includes about 94,000 clones, roughly 93% seen only once; the top ten take approximately 0.5%. The sample consisted of CD4+ T cells from blood, taken before the transplant. These receptors were collected from a human donor who received a combined kidney and bone marrow transplant.

This clone was detected once. This chain links TRBV7-8 with TRBJ1-2, with a tentative D call TRBD1 (6 bases). Germline lookup yields CDR1 SGHVS and CDR2 FQNEAQ. V lost 5 bases, J lost 2 bases, and 27 bases lay in between. This CDR3 spans 19 amino acids. This CDR3 reads CASSLKRVRDRTGNYGYTF. The DNA of the CDR3 is TGTGCCAGCAGCCTCAAGAGGGTGCGTGACAGGACGGGGAACTATGGCTACACCTTC.

This chain links TRBV18 with TRBJ2-1; TRBD2 matches 11 bases. Germline CDR1 is KGHSH and CDR2 is LQKENI. The CDR3 is 17 amino acids. The J segment lost 4 bases and the V segment lost 3 bases, leaving 8 bases of the junction unmatched. CDR3 region: CASSPLLAGAYYNEQFF. The CDR3 nucleotides read TGTGCCAGCTCACCTTTACTAGCGGGGGCCTATTACAATGAGCAGTTCTTC. Together with reference TRBV18 and TRBJ2-1, the CDR3 gives the full variable domain: NAGVMQNPRHLVRRRGQEARLRCSPMKGHSHVYWYRQLPEEGLKFMVYLQKENIIDESGMPKERFSAEFPKEGPSILRIQQVVRGDSAAYFCASSPLLAGAYYNEQFFGPGTRLTVL.

The chain combines TRBV27 with TRBJ1-5, with 8 nucleotides matching TRBD1. The CDR3 is 14 amino acids. V lost 8 bases to trimming and J lost 1 base; unmatched junction nucleotides: 4. Germline values: CDR1 MNHEY, CDR2 SMNVEV (reference sequence). CDR3 sequence (DNA): TGTGCCAGCGGAAACAGGGGGAGCAATCAGCCCCAGCATTTT. Protein: CASGNRGSNQPQHF.

The gene calls are TRBV7-2 and TRBJ2-1; a possible D gene is TRBD1 (5 bases). This CDR3 is 14 amino acids long. V lost 7 bases and J 1 base, leaving 11 bases between the germline ends. Per germline, CDR1 SGHTA and CDR2 FQGNSA. The CDR3 loop reads CASNIRDSYNEQFF. The DNA for the CDR3 is TGTGCCAGCAACATCAGGGATTCCTACAATGAGCAGTTCTTC.

The V call is TRBV19, the J call TRBJ1-6; 7 nucleotides match TRBD1. The J segment lost 6 bases and the V segment lost 6 bases, leaving 5 bases of the junction unmatched. Germline CDR1 is LNHDA and CDR2 is SQIVND (reference sequence). This CDR3 region has 14 residues. This chain's CDR3 is CASRPGQTNSPLHF. The CDR3 nucleotides read TGTGCCAGTAGGCCGGGACAGACTAATTCACCCCTCCACTTT.

This chain uses TRBV29-1 with TRBJ2-5; a possible D gene is TRBD1 (6 bases). The CDR3 is 12 amino acids. Germline values: CDR1 SQVTM, CDR2 ANQGSEA. As DNA, the CDR3 is TGCACCGTAACAGGGCCTGGGGAGACCCAGTACTTC. As protein: CTVTGPGETQYF.

The J gene is TRBJ2-2, the V gene TRBV14, with D perhaps TRBD1 (6 bases). Looked up from germline, CDR1 is SGHDN and CDR2 is FVKESK. Trimming took 4 bases from V and 2 from J, leaving 14 bases between them. This CDR3 region has 16 residues. CDR3 DNA: TGTGCCAGCAGCCCCAGGGGTGGACACAACACCGGGGAGCTGTTTTTT. Its protein is CASSPRGGHNTGELFF.

Notes on this clone: One end of the junction fails to match germline, which may point to a read error. The rearrangement links TRBV11-2 to TRBJ1-1; D gene uncertain. CDR1 is SGHAT, CDR2 FQNNGV, per germline. The CDR3 is 15 residues long. The CDR3 reads CASSLDMVGGTEAFF. For the CDR3, the DNA is TGTGCCAGCAGCTTAGATATGGTGGGAGGCACTGAGGCTTTCTTT.

The chain uses TRBV28 and TRBJ2-5, with D perhaps matching TRBD1 (6 bases). The CDR3 has 14 residues. V shed 2 bases and J shed 5 bases, with 12 bases lying between them. Germline values: CDR1 MDHEN, CDR2 SYDVKM. DNA of the CDR3: TGTGCCAGCAGTTTAATCGGCCAGGGGGAGACCCAGTACTTC. Its translation: CASSLIGQGETQYF. Full variable domain (outside the CDR3, taken from reference TRBV28 and TRBJ2-5): DVKVTQSSRYLVKRTGEKVFLECVQDMDHENMFWYRQDPGLGLRLIYFSYDVKMKEKGDIPEGYSVSREKKERFSLILESASTNQTSMYLCASSLIGQGETQYFGPGTRLLVL.

CDR3 DNA: TGTGCCAGCAGCCGTCAGGGGGGCACAGATACGCAGTATTTT. Its protein product is CASSRQGGTDTQYF. The chain carries TRBV7-7 and TRBJ2-3; TRBD1 agrees at 7 bases. J was trimmed by 1 base and V by 5 bases; bases with no gene match: 3. Germline CDR1 is SSHAT and CDR2 is FNYEAQ (reference sequence). This CDR3 is 14 amino acids long.

V gene TRBV6-5 combines with J gene TRBJ1-2, with D tentatively TRBD1 (5 bases). This CDR3 is built from 13 residues. Germline CDR1 MNHEY, CDR2 SVGAGI. Trimming left V 0 bases short and J 7 bases short, with 9 bases between. The CDR3 sequence: CASSYSGLGGYTF. CDR3 sequence (DNA): TGTGCCAGCAGTTACTCGGGGCTCGGTGGCTACACCTTC.

CDR3 loop: CASSRRVPVLMKGANVLTF. As DNA, the CDR3 is TGTGCCAGCAGCCGGAGGGTGCCGGTCCTGATGAAGGGGGCCAACGTCCTGACTTTC. The chain combines TRBV7-9 with TRBJ2-6; TRBD2 is a possible D gene (6 bases). Germline lookup yields CDR1 SEHNR and CDR2 FQNEAQ (reference sequence). CDR3 length: 19 residues. V lost 5 bases, J lost 4 bases, and 24 bases lay in between.

V usage is TRBV15 and J usage is TRBJ1-5, with a tentative D call TRBD1 (5 bases). The CDR3 consists of 13 residues. In germline, CDR1 is LNHNV, CDR2 YYDKDF (reference sequence). Trimming removed 2 bases from V and 7 bases from J, with 9 bases in between. CDR3 sequence (DNA): TGTGCCACCAGCAGAAGGGGATTGCAGCCCCAGCATTTT. It yields the protein CATSRRGLQPQHF.

The rearrangement joins TRBV7-2 to TRBJ2-3; D remains ambiguous. The CDR3 loop spans 13 amino acids. Germline V gene lookup returns CDR1 SGHTA and CDR2 FQGNSA. Trimming cost V 3 bases and J 3 bases, with 7 bases left between them. The CDR3 loop is CASSFIVTDTQYF. In DNA, the CDR3 is TGTGCCAGCAGCTTCATAGTAACAGATACGCAGTATTTT.

The chain employs TRBV18 and TRBJ2-1; D is undetermined. This CDR3 contains 16 residues. Deletions cut 1 base from V and 0 bases from J, with 10 bases between. CDR1 is KGHSH, CDR2 LQKENI, per germline. DNA of the CDR3: TGTGCCAGCTCACCACGGGCAGGTACCTCCTACAATGAGCAGTTCTTC. Its protein is CASSPRAGTSYNEQFF.